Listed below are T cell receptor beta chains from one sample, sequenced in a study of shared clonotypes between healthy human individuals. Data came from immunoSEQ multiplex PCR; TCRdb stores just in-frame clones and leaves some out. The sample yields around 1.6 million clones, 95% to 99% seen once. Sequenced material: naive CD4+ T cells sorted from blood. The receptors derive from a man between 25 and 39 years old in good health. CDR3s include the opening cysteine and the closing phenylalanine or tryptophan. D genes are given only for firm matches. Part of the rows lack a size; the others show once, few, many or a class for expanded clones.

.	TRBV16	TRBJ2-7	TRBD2	TGTGCCAGCAGCCAGTCGCCTAGCGGGAGTGGCTCCTCCTACGAGCAGTACTTC	CASSQSPSGSGSSYEQYF
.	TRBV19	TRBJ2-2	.	TGTGCCAGTAGTATAGTCCGACTCGTGAACACCGGGGAGCTGTTTTTT	CASSIVRLVNTGELFF
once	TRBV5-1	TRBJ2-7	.	TGCGCCAGCAGCCTGAACCCAAGGGGTTCCTACGAGCAGTACTTC	CASSLNPRGSYEQYF
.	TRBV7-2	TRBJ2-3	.	TGTGCCAGCAGCGTGGTAGCAGGAGGGAGAACAGATACGCAGTATTTT	CASSVVAGGRTDTQYF
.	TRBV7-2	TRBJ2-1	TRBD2	TGTGCCAGCAGCTTAGGGAATAGCGGGAATGAGCAGTTCTTC	CASSLGNSGNEQFF
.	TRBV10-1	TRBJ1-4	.	TGCGCCAGCAGTGAGACCCGACGGGCTGAAAAACTGTTTTTT	CASSETRRAEKLFF
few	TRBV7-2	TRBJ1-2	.	TGTGCCAGCACCCCGCAGGGTAGCTATGGCTACACCTTC	CASTPQGSYGYTF
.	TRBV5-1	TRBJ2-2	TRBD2	TGCGCCAGCAGCGGTGAGACATACGGACTAGCTCCCGGGGAGCTGTTTTTT	CASSGETYGLAPGELFF
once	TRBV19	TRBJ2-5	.	TGTGCCAGTAGTATTTCCAAGGGTCAAGAGACCCAGTACTTC	CASSISKGQETQYF
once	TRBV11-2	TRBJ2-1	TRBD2	TGTGCCAGCAGCTTAGAATTGGTAGCGGGAAGTGAGCAGTTCTTC	CASSLELVAGSEQFF
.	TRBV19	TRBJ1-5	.	TGTGCCAGTAGTGCGGTTAATCAGCCCCAGCATTTT	CASSAVNQPQHF
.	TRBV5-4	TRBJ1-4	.	TGTGCCAGCTCCAAAACTAATGAAAAACTGTTTTTT	CASSKTNEKLFF
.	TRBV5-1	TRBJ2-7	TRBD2	TGCGCCAGCAGCGCGACCGGGGGGTCCTACGAGCAGTACTTC	CASSATGGSYEQYF
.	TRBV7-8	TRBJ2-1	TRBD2	TGTGCCAGCAGCTTCTCTAGCGGGAGGGAATCGTCCTACAATGAGCAGTTCTTC	CASSFSSGRESSYNEQFF
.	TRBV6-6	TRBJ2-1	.	TGTGCCAGCAGTAGGACAGCCGGCTACAATGAGCAGTTCTTC	CASSRTAGYNEQFF
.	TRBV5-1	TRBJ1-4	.	TGCGCCAGCAGCTTAAACTTGGAAGCTAATGAAAAACTGTTTTTT	CASSLNLEANEKLFF
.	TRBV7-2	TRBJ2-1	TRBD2	TGTGCCAGCTGTGAGCGGGAGTATCTCAATGAGCAGTTCTTC	CASCEREYLNEQFF
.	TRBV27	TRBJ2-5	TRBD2	TGTGCCAGCAGTAGACTAGCCCGAGAGACCCAGTACTTC	CASSRLARETQYF
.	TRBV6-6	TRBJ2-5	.	TGTGCCACCCGCGCTGCTGGGCAGGGGCCCTTTTCGGCGAAGTACTTC	CATRAAGQGPFSAKYF
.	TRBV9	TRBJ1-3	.	TGTGCCAGCAGCGTAGCTACCCCCGCAGGGGCTGGAAACACCATATATTTT	CASSVATPAGAGNTIYF
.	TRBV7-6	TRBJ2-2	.	TGTGCCAGCAGCTTAAGAGTGGGACCTGGGGAGCTGTTTTTT	CASSLRVGPGELFF
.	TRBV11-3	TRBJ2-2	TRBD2	TGTGCCAGCAGCTTAGGCGCGGACGGTAGCGGGAGTGCCGGGGAGCTGTTTTTT	CASSLGADGSGSAGELFF
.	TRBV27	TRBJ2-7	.	TGTGCCAGCAGTTTATCGTGGAGAATCTACGAGCAGTACTTC	CASSLSWRIYEQYF
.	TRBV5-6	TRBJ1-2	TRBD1	TGTGCCAGCAGTCCCCTCGATCCGGGGACAGTGCTTATGCGGGGCTACACCTTC	CASSPLDPGTVLMRGYTF
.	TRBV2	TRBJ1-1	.	TGTGCCAGCAGTGATGACAGTTTGAACACTGAAGCTTTCTTT	CASSDDSLNTEAFF
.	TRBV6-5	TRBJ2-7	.	TGTGCCAGCAGTTATATTCCTCGGCTAGAACTCTACGAGCAGTACTTC	CASSYIPRLELYEQYF
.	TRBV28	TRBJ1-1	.	TGTGCCAGCAGACCGGGGGCTTACACTGAAGCTTTCTTT	CASRPGAYTEAFF
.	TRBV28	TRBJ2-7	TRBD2	TGTGCCAGCAGTTCCCTGACTAGCGGGAGGGCCTCGGCCTACGAGCAGTACTTC	CASSSLTSGRASAYEQYF
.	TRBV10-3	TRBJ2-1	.	TGTGCCATCAGTGAGCTCGCGCAGTCCTACAATGAGCAGTTCTTC	CAISELAQSYNEQFF
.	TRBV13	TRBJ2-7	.	TGTGCCAGCAGCTTATGGCGGGGAGGCGAGCAGTACTTC	CASSLWRGGEQYF
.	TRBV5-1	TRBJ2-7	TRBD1	TGCGCCAGCGCGGACAGGGACAGGGGCGAGCAGTACTTC	CASADRDRGEQYF
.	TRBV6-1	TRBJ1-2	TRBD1	TGTGCCAGCAGTAGACAGGGTCAAGGCTACACCTTC	CASSRQGQGYTF
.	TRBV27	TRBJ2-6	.	TGTGCCAGCCGCAACTGGGCCAACGTCCTGACTTTC	CASRNWANVLTF
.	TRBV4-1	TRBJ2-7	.	TGCGCCAGCAGCCACGAGGCCCCGGGACAACGCAACGAGCAGTACTTC	CASSHEAPGQRNEQYF
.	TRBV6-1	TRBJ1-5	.	TGTGCCAGCAGTGGGACAGTCAATCAGCCCCAGCATTTT	CASSGTVNQPQHF
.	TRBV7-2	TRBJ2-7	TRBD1	TGTGCCAGCACTTGGGACAGGTTAAGCGAGCAGTACTTC	CASTWDRLSEQYF
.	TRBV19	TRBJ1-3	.	TGTGCCAGTAGTATACAAGGGCCTGGAAACACCATATATTTT	CASSIQGPGNTIYF
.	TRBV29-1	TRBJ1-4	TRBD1	TGCAGCGTCTGGACACCGGGACAGGGGACGGGAAAACTGTTTTTT	CSVWTPGQGTGKLFF
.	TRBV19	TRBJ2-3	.	TGTGCCAGTAGTCTTGAGGTTTGGGTCCACACAGATACGCAGTATTTT	CASSLEVWVHTDTQYF
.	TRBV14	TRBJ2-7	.	TGTGCCAGCAGCCAAGAACAGGGCCCATACGAGCAGTACTTC	CASSQEQGPYEQYF
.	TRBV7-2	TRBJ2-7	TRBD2	TGTGCCAGCAGCTTCTCGGGACTAGCAATGGGCGAGCAGTACTTC	CASSFSGLAMGEQYF
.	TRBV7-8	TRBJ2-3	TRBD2	TGTGCCAGCAGCTTAGTTCCAGCGGGAGCGGATACGCAGTATTTT	CASSLVPAGADTQYF
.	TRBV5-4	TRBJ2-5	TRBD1	TGTGCCAGCAGCGCAGGGACAGGGGCCTACCAAGAGACCCAGTACTTC	CASSAGTGAYQETQYF
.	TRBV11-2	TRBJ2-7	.	TGTGCCAGCAGCTTATATAGGGGCAACGAGCAGTACTTC	CASSLYRGNEQYF
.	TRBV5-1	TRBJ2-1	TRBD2	TGCGCCAGCAGCTCAGGACTAGGGCTAGCGGGAGGGTCCTACAATGAGCAGTTCTTC	CASSSGLGLAGGSYNEQFF
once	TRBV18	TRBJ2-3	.	TGTGCCAGCTCCCGAGGGGTCCCCCGGAGTCCAGATACGCAGTATTTT	CASSRGVPRSPDTQYF
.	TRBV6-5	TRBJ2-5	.	TGTGCCAGCGGGCAAGGAGGGGGGCAAGAGACCCAGTACTTC	CASGQGGGQETQYF